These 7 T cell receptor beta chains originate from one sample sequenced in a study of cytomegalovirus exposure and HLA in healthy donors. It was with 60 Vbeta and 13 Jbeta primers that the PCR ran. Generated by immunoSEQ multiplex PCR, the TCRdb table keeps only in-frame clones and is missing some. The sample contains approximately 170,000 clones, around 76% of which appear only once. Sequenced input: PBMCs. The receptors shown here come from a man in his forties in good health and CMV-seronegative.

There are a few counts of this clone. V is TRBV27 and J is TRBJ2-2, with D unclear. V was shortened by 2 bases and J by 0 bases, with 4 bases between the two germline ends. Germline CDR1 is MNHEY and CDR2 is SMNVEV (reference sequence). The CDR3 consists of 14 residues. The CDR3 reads CASSLVANTGELFF. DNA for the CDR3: TGTGCCAGCAGTTTAGTAGCGAACACCGGGGAGCTGTTTTTT.

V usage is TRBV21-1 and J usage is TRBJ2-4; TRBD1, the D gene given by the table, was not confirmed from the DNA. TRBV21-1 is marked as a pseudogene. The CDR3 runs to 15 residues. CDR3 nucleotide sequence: TGTGCCAGCTCCAGGGGGCAACTAGCCAAAAACAGTCAGTACTTC. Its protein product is CASSRGQLAKNSQYF.

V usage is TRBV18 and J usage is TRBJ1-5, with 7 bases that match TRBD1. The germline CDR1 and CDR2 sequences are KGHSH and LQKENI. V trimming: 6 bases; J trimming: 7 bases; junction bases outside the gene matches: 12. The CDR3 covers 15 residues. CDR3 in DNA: TGTGCCAGCTCGATAGGACAGGCCCCGTTACAGCCCCAGCATTTT. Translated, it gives CASSIGQAPLQPQHF.

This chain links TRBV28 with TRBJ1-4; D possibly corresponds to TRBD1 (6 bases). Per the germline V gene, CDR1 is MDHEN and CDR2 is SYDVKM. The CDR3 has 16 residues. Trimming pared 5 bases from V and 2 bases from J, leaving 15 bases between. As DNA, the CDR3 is TGTGCCAGCAGTCCCGGAGGGGGAGGGACTAATGAAAAACTGTTTTTT. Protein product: CASSPGGGGTNEKLFF.

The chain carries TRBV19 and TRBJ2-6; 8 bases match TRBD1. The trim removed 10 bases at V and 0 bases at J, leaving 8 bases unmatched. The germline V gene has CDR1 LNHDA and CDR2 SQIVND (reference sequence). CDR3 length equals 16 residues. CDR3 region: CATAGGSLSGANVLTF. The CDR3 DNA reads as TGTGCCACCGCAGGGGGCTCCCTCTCTGGGGCCAACGTCCTGACTTTC.

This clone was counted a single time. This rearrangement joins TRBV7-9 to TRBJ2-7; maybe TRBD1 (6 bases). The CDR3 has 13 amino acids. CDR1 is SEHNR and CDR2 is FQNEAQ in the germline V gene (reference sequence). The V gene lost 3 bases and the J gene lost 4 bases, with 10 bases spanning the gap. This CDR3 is CASSLADRYEQYV. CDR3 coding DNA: TGTGCCAGCAGCTTGGCGGACAGATACGAGCAGTACGTC.

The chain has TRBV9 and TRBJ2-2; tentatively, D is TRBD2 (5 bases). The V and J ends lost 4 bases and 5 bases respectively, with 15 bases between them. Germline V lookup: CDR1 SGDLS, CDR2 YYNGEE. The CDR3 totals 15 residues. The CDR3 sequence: CASSSLPEATGELFF. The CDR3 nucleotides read TGTGCCAGCAGCTCACTCCCGGAGGCGACCGGGGAGCTGTTTTTT.